This record concerns one TCR beta chain sequence. This sample was included in a study of blood T cell repertoires in COVID-19. This table comes from immunoSEQ multiplex PCR, and its TCRdb copy is limited to in-frame clones, with some not included. The repertoire consists of around 200,000 clones, with around 86% occurring once and the leading ten covering 3% to 4.5%. This CDR3 region has 13 residues. V shed 10 bases and J shed 0 bases, with 13 bases lying between them. The germline CDR1 and CDR2 sequences are MNHEY and SVGAGI. The receptor was isolated from a woman aged 40 to 50 with acute COVID-19. The V gene is TRBV6-5, the J gene TRBJ2-7; tentatively, D is TRBD1 (6 bases). The source material was PBMCs or T cells enriched from blood (not recorded which). CDR3 region: CATAGTFSYEQYF. The CDR3 DNA reads TGTGCCACCGCAGGGACATTCTCCTACGAGCAGTACTTC.